The rows below give T cell receptor beta chains drawn from one sample of a study of shared clonotypes between healthy human individuals. Repertoires were generated with immunoSEQ multiplex PCR, while TCRdb's copy carries only in-frame clones and drops some. Of fewer than 1 million clones listed, about 97% are singletons. The source material was naive CD8+ T cells sorted from blood. These receptors were collected from a man aged 30 to 39 in good health. CDR3s include the opening cysteine and the closing phenylalanine or tryptophan. The D gene is left open where the match is weak. Where a row states a size, it is once, few, many or the class of an expanded clone; other rows omit it.

J: TRBJ2-1
size: .
D: .
V: TRBV19
CDR3: CASSIAGTYNEQFF
DNA: TGTGCCAGTAGTATCGCGGGAACCTACAATGAGCAGTTCTTC

J: TRBJ1-1
size: .
D: .
V: TRBV6-5
CDR3: CASSYGAPGTEAFF
DNA: TGTGCCAGCAGTTATGGGGCCCCGGGGACTGAAGCTTTCTTT

J: TRBJ2-2
size: .
D: .
V: TRBV11-2
CDR3: CASTNTGELFF
DNA: TGTGCCAGCACCAACACCGGGGAGCTGTTTTTT

J: TRBJ1-2
size: .
D: .
V: TRBV13
CDR3: CASSLGGGYGYTF
DNA: TGTGCCAGCAGCTTAGGAGGGGGCTATGGCTACACCTTC

J: TRBJ2-2
size: .
D: .
V: TRBV27
CDR3: CASSKHVIKNTGELFF
DNA: TGTGCCAGCAGTAAGCACGTAATTAAAAACACCGGGGAGCTGTTTTTT

J: TRBJ2-1
size: .
D: .
V: TRBV29-1
CDR3: CSVEGRGAEQFF
DNA: TGCAGCGTTGAGGGTAGGGGCGCTGAGCAGTTCTTC

J: TRBJ2-7
size: once
D: .
V: TRBV2
CDR3: CASSDELLLRRSYEQYF
DNA: TGTGCCAGCAGTGACGAACTTCTTCTCAGGCGCTCCTACGAGCAGTACTTC

J: TRBJ2-4
size: .
D: .
V: TRBV7-9
CDR3: CASSLVVDIELAKNIQYF
DNA: TGTGCCAGCAGCTTAGTTGTAGATATCGAACTAGCCAAAAACATTCAGTACTTC

J: TRBJ1-1
size: .
D: .
V: TRBV29-1
CDR3: CSVEIRGAEGRGTEAFF
DNA: TGCAGCGTTGAAATAAGAGGGGCGGAGGGCCGGGGCACTGAAGCTTTCTTT

J: TRBJ2-5
size: .
D: .
V: TRBV5-8
CDR3: CASSSHLIERVYQETQYF
DNA: TGTGCCAGCAGCTCCCACTTAATCGAGCGGGTATACCAAGAGACCCAGTACTTC

J: TRBJ2-7
size: .
D: .
V: TRBV27
CDR3: CASSYKYEQYF
DNA: TGTGCCAGCAGTTATAAGTACGAGCAGTACTTC

J: TRBJ2-1
size: once
D: TRBD2
V: TRBV28
CDR3: CASSPRTSFNEQFF
DNA: TGTGCCAGCAGTCCTAGGACTAGTTTTAATGAGCAGTTCTTC

J: TRBJ1-1
size: .
D: .
V: TRBV19
CDR3: CASSIGIGTDFTEAFF
DNA: TGTGCCAGTAGTATAGGCATTGGGACGGACTTCACTGAAGCTTTCTTT

J: TRBJ2-7
size: .
D: TRBD2
V: TRBV2
CDR3: CASTERLAGNSYEQYF
DNA: TGTGCCAGCACCGAGCGGCTAGCGGGGAACTCCTACGAGCAGTACTTC

J: TRBJ1-2
size: .
D: TRBD1
V: TRBV28
CDR3: CASRSTGSVNGYTF
DNA: TGTGCCAGCAGGTCGACAGGGTCGGTTAATGGCTACACCTTC

J: TRBJ2-1
size: .
D: TRBD2
V: TRBV7-9
CDR3: CASSNPGGRVNEQFF
DNA: TGTGCCAGCAGCAACCCGGGGGGGCGCGTCAATGAGCAGTTCTTC

J: TRBJ1-5
size: .
D: .
V: TRBV2
CDR3: CASGRGGSNQPQHF
DNA: TGTGCCAGCGGGCGGGGGGGTAGCAATCAGCCCCAGCATTTT

J: TRBJ1-1
size: once
D: .
V: TRBV27
CDR3: CASSPGHLNTEAFF
DNA: TGTGCCAGCAGTCCGGGACATTTGAACACTGAAGCTTTCTTT

J: TRBJ2-1
size: .
D: .
V: TRBV11-3
CDR3: CASSFSGSTLDNEQFF
DNA: TGTGCCAGCAGCTTCTCGGGGTCCACTCTTGACAATGAGCAGTTCTTC

J: TRBJ2-3
size: .
D: TRBD2
V: TRBV5-1
CDR3: CASAHGEGPSTDTQYF
DNA: TGCGCCAGCGCCCACGGGGAGGGCCCTAGCACAGATACGCAGTATTTT

J: TRBJ1-2
size: .
D: TRBD1
V: TRBV9
CDR3: CASSTQRTGKGYYGYTF
DNA: TGTGCCAGCAGCACGCAAAGGACAGGGAAGGGGTACTATGGCTACACCTTC

J: TRBJ1-1
size: once
D: TRBD1
V: TRBV14
CDR3: CASSPVMPDRGNTEAFF
DNA: TGTGCCAGCAGCCCCGTAATGCCGGACAGGGGAAACACTGAAGCTTTCTTT

J: TRBJ1-1
size: .
D: .
V: TRBV19
CDR3: CASSNRDGVNTEAFF
DNA: TGTGCCAGTAGTAACAGGGACGGAGTGAACACTGAAGCTTTCTTT

J: TRBJ2-1
size: .
D: TRBD2
V: TRBV5-1
CDR3: CASSLEGSGGDNEQFF
DNA: TGCGCCAGCAGCTTGGAGGGCTCGGGAGGGGACAATGAGCAGTTCTTC

J: TRBJ2-3
size: .
D: .
V: TRBV10-3
CDR3: CAISSLETSTDTQYF
DNA: TGTGCCATCAGTTCCTTAGAAACTAGCACAGATACGCAGTATTTT

J: TRBJ2-1
size: .
D: .
V: TRBV5-4
CDR3: CASSLGMGLTYNEQFF
DNA: TGTGCCAGCAGCTTGGGAATGGGTCTGACCTACAATGAGCAGTTCTTC

J: TRBJ2-2
size: .
D: TRBD1
V: TRBV29-1
CDR3: CSVDGVTGVAGELFF
DNA: TGCAGCGTCGATGGGGTGACAGGGGTCGCCGGGGAGCTGTTTTTT

J: TRBJ2-7
size: .
D: .
V: TRBV5-6
CDR3: CASSLGVSGIEEQYF
DNA: TGTGCCAGCAGCTTGGGCGTTAGCGGTATTGAGGAGCAGTACTTC

J: TRBJ1-1
size: .
D: .
V: TRBV27
CDR3: CASSPPEGEAFF
DNA: TGTGCCAGCAGCCCTCCCGAGGGGGAAGCTTTCTTT

J: TRBJ2-6
size: .
D: .
V: TRBV5-4
CDR3: CASSAGSGANVLTF
DNA: TGTGCCAGCAGCGCCGGGTCTGGGGCCAACGTCCTGACTTTC

J: TRBJ2-1
size: .
D: TRBD2
V: TRBV5-8
CDR3: CASSLPGTRRQYNEQFF
DNA: TGTGCCAGCAGCTTGCCTGGGACTAGAAGACAATACAATGAGCAGTTCTTC

J: TRBJ2-3
size: .
D: .
V: TRBV29-1
CDR3: CSVWASVRVATDTQYF
DNA: TGCAGCGTTTGGGCTAGCGTTCGGGTTGCCACAGATACGCAGTATTTT

J: TRBJ2-3
size: .
D: .
V: TRBV6-1
CDR3: CASSEVGQGGDTQYF
DNA: TGTGCCAGCAGTGAAGTTGGCCAGGGCGGCGATACGCAGTATTTT

J: TRBJ2-2
size: .
D: .
V: TRBV4-3
CDR3: CASSPQGGTGELFF
DNA: TGCGCCAGCAGCCCGCAGGGGGGCACCGGGGAGCTGTTTTTT

J: TRBJ2-7
size: .
D: .
V: TRBV28
CDR3: CASQGRSSYEQYF
DNA: TGTGCCTCCCAGGGGCGGAGCTCCTACGAGCAGTACTTC

J: TRBJ1-2
size: .
D: .
V: TRBV2
CDR3: CASSGQVFSGYTF
DNA: TGTGCCAGCAGTGGACAGGTGTTTAGTGGCTACACCTTC

J: TRBJ1-4
size: once
D: .
V: TRBV5-6
CDR3: CASTSVGTTNEKLFF
DNA: TGTGCCAGCACTAGTGTGGGTACAACTAATGAAAAACTGTTTTTT

J: TRBJ2-1
size: .
D: .
V: TRBV29-1
CDR3: CSVEPDPYNEQFF
DNA: TGCAGCGTTGAACCCGACCCCTACAATGAGCAGTTCTTC

J: TRBJ2-2
size: .
D: .
V: TRBV11-2
CDR3: CASRDRLGELFF
DNA: TGTGCCAGCAGAGACAGGTTGGGGGAGCTGTTTTTT

J: TRBJ1-1
size: .
D: .
V: TRBV7-2
CDR3: CASSFAGPMNTEAFF
DNA: TGTGCCAGCAGCTTCGCGGGTCCTATGAACACTGAAGCTTTCTTT

J: TRBJ2-3
size: .
D: TRBD2
V: TRBV4-3
CDR3: CASSQEIAGSSTDTQYF
DNA: TGCGCCAGCAGCCAAGAAATAGCGGGTTCTAGCACAGATACGCAGTATTTT

J: TRBJ1-4
size: .
D: .
V: TRBV29-1
CDR3: CSAWTVSFEKLFF
DNA: TGCAGCGCTTGGACAGTTAGTTTTGAAAAACTGTTTTTT

J: TRBJ2-7
size: .
D: .
V: TRBV29-1
CDR3: CSVEVPGTYEQYF
DNA: TGCAGCGTTGAGGTCCCAGGAACCTACGAGCAGTACTTC

J: TRBJ2-5
size: .
D: .
V: TRBV27
CDR3: CASSLSAVETQYF
DNA: TGTGCCAGCAGTTTATCAGCGGTGGAGACCCAGTACTTC

J: TRBJ1-1
size: .
D: .
V: TRBV19
CDR3: CASSIDLWGLTEAFF
DNA: TGTGCCAGTAGTATAGATCTATGGGGTTTGACTGAAGCTTTCTTT

J: TRBJ1-1
size: once
D: .
V: TRBV5-6
CDR3: CASSLVYNPEAFF
DNA: TGTGCCAGCAGCTTGGTTTATAACCCTGAGGCTTTCTTT

J: TRBJ2-7
size: .
D: TRBD1
V: TRBV6-5
CDR3: CASSLSRGQGSYEQYF
DNA: TGTGCCAGCAGTTTAAGCCGAGGACAGGGATCCTACGAGCAGTACTTC

J: TRBJ2-5
size: .
D: .
V: TRBV25-1
CDR3: CASSEWRAEETQYF
DNA: TGTGCCAGCAGTGAATGGAGGGCAGAAGAGACCCAGTACTTC

J: TRBJ1-3
size: .
D: .
V: TRBV9
CDR3: CASSVADDGNTIYF
DNA: TGTGCCAGCAGCGTAGCGGATGATGGAAACACCATATATTTT

J: TRBJ2-7
size: .
D: TRBD2
V: TRBV23-1
CDR3: CASSQSDYSGRVYEQYF
DNA: TGCGCCAGCAGTCAATCCGACTATAGCGGGAGGGTGTACGAGCAGTACTTC

J: TRBJ2-1
size: .
D: .
V: TRBV19
CDR3: CASSTGRGISYNEQFF
DNA: TGTGCCAGTAGTACTGGCAGGGGTATCTCCTACAATGAGCAGTTCTTC

J: TRBJ2-2
size: .
D: TRBD2
V: TRBV7-9
CDR3: CASSTPRGTSGVNTGELFF
DNA: TGTGCCAGCAGCACTCCCCGAGGGACTAGCGGAGTGAACACCGGGGAGCTGTTTTTT

J: TRBJ2-1
size: .
D: .
V: TRBV6-5
CDR3: CASSYFDGDNEQFF
DNA: TGTGCCAGCAGTTACTTCGACGGCGACAATGAGCAGTTCTTC

J: TRBJ2-3
size: .
D: .
V: TRBV27
CDR3: CASSFGGDTQYF
DNA: TGTGCCAGCAGTTTCGGAGGGGATACGCAGTATTTT

J: TRBJ2-7
size: .
D: TRBD2
V: TRBV5-4
CDR3: CASSEPKTSHLEQYF
DNA: TGTGCCAGCAGCGAGCCCAAGACTAGCCACTTGGAGCAGTACTTC

J: TRBJ2-3
size: .
D: .
V: TRBV13
CDR3: CASSSGSDRQFTDTQYF
DNA: TGTGCCAGCAGTTCGGGTAGTGATAGGCAGTTCACAGATACGCAGTATTTT

J: TRBJ2-7
size: .
D: .
V: TRBV5-5
CDR3: CASSFLGEEYYEQYF
DNA: TGTGCCAGCAGCTTCCTGGGGGAAGAATACTACGAGCAGTACTTC